This T cell receptor beta chain was found in a study of T cell repertoires in cytomegalovirus infection. Study in general: Public TCR beta signatures indicated both CMV infection and matching HLA type.

As for this clonotype: The antigen remains unidentified.

Findings of the study overall: Summed public TCR beta family frequency identified CMV carriers bearing the relevant HLA. HLA-C-restricted TCR beta clonotypes specific for CMV led the ex vivo response.

The length of the CDR3 is 16 residues. The germline V gene encodes CDR1 MNHEY and CDR2 SVGEGT. V lost 2 bases and J lost 6; bases outside the gene matches: 8. Each CDR3 protein is one row after TCRdb ran MiXCR on the reads. The repertoire has about 110,000 distinct CDR3 sequences, about a tenth of them found once; the top ten carry roughly 29%. The V gene is TRBV6-2 or TRBV6-3, the J gene TRBJ1-5; TRBD1 matches at 9 bases. The receptor comes from a human donor in good health (CMV status not recorded). Some clones in this sample may be carry-over from other donors' samples. The sequenced sample consisted of PBMCs, sequenced either directly or after in vitro stimulation (not recorded which). CDR3 coding DNA: TGTGCCAGCAGTTACACCATGACAGGGGGTACTCAGCCCCAGCATTTT. Protein sequence: CASSYTMTGGTQPQHF.